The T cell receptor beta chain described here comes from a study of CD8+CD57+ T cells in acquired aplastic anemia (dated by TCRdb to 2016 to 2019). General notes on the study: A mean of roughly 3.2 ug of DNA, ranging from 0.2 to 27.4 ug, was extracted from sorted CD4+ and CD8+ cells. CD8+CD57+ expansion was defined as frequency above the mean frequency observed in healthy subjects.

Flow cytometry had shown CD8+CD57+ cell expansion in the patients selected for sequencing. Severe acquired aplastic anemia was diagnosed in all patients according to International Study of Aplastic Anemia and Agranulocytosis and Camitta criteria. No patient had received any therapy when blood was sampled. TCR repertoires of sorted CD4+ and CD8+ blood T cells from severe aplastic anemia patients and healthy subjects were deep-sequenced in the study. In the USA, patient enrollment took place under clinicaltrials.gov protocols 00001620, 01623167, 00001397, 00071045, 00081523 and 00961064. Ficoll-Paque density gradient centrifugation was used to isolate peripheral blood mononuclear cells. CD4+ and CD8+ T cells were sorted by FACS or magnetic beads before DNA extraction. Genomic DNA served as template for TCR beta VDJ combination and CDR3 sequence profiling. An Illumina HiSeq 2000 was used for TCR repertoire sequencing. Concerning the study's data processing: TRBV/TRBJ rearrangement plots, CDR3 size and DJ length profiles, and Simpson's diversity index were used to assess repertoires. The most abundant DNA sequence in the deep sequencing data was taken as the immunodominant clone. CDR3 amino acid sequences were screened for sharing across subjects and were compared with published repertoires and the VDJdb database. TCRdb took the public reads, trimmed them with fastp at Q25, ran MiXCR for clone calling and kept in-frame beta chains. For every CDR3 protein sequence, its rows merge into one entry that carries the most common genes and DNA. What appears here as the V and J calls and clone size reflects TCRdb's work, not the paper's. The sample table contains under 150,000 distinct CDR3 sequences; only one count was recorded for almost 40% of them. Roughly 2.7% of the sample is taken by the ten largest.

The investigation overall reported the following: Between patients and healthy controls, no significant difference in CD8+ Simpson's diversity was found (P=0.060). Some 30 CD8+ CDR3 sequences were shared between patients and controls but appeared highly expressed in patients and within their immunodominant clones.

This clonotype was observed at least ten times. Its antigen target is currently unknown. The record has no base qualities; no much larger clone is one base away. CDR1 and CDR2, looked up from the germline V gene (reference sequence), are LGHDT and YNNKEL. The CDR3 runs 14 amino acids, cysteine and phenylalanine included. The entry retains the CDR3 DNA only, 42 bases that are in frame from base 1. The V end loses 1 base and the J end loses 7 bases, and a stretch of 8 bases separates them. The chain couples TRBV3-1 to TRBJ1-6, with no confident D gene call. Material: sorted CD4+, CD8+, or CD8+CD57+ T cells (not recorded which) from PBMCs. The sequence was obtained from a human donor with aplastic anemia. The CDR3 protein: CASSQGTSNSPLHF. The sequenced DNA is TGTGCCAGCAGCCAAGGGACGTCCAATTCACCCCTCCACTTT.